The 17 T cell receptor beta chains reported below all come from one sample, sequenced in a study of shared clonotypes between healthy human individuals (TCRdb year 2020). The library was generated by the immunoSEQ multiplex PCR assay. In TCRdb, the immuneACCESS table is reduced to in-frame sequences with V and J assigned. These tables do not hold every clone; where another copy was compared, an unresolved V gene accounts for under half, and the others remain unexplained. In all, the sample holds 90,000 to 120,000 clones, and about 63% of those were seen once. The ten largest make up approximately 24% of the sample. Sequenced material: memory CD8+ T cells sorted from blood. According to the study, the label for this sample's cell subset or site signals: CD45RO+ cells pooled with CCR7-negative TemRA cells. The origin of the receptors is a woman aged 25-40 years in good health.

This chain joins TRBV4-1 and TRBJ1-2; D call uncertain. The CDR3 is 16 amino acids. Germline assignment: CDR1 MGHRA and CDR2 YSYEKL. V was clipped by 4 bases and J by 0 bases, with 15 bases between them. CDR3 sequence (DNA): TGCGCCAGCAGCCGATCATACAGTAGGACTAACTATGGCTACACCTTC. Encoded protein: CASSRSYSRTNYGYTF.

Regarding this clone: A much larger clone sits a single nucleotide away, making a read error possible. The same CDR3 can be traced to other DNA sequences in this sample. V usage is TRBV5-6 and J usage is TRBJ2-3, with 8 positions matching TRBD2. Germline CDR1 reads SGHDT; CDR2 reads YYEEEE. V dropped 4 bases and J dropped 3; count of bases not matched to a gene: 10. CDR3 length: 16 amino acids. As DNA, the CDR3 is TGTGCCAGCAGCCAACGGGGGGGTGGGGGAACAGATACGCAGTATTTT. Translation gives CASSQRGGGGTDTQYF.

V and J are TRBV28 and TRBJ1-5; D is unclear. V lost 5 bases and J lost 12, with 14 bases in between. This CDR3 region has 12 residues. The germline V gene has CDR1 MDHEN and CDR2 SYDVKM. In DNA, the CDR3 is TGTGCCAGCAGTCTCCGTGGCATTTTCCAGCATTTT. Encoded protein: CASSLRGIFQHF.

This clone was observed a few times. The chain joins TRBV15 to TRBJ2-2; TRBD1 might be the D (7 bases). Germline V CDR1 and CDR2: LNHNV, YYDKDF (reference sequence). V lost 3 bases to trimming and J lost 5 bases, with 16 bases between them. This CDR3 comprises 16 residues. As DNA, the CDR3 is TGTGCCACCAGCAGGGATAGACAGGGAGGAACCGGGGAGCTGTTTTTT. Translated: CATSRDRQGGTGELFF.

CDR3 DNA sequence: TGTGCCACCAGCAGAAGATCGGTGGGAGAGTACGAGCAGTACTTC. As protein: CATSRRSVGEYEQYF. J is TRBJ2-7 and V is TRBV15; D may be TRBD2 (5 bases). CDR1 and CDR2 from the germline V gene are LNHNV and YYDKDF (reference sequence). V was trimmed by 2 bases and J by 4 bases, leaving 15 bases between them. The CDR3 runs to 15 residues.

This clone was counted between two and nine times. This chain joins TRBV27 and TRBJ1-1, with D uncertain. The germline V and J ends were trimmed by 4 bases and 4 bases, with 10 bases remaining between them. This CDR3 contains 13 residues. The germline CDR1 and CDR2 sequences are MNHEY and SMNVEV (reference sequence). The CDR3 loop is CASSSGMVTEAFF. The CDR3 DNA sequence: TGTGCCAGCAGTTCCGGGATGGTCACTGAAGCTTTCTTT.

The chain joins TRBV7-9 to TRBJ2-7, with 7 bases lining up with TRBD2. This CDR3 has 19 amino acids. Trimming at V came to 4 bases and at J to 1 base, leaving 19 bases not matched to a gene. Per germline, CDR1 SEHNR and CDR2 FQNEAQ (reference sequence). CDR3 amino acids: CASSSLFPYGTGGSYEQYF. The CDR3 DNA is TGTGCCAGCAGCTCACTTTTTCCTTATGGCACGGGAGGATCCTACGAGCAGTACTTC.

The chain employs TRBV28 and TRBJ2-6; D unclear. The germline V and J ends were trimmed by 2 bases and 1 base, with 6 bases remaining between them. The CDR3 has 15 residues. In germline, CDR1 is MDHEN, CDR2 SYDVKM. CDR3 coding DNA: TGTGCCAGCAGTTTAGTGGTTTCTGGGGCCAACGTCCTGACTTTC. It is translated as CASSLVVSGANVLTF.

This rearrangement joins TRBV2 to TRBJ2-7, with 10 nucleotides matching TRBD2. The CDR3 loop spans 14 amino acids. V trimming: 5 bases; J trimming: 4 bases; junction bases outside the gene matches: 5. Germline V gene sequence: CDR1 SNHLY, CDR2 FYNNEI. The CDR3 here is CASSPLAGAYEQYF. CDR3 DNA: TGTGCCAGCAGTCCCCTAGCGGGAGCGTACGAGCAGTACTTC.

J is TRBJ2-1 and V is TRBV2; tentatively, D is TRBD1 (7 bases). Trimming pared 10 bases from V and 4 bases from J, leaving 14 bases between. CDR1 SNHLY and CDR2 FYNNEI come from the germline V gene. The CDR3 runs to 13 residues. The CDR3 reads CATRAGGYNEQFF. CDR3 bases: TGTGCCACCCGGGCAGGGGGGTACAATGAGCAGTTCTTC.

The CDR3 region is CASSPTGVGGQPQHF. CDR3 DNA: TGTGCCAGCAGTCCTACAGGTGTAGGAGGTCAGCCCCAGCATTTT. J is TRBJ1-5 and V is TRBV7-8; D might be TRBD1 (5 bases). The V end was cut by 6 bases, the J end by 6 bases, with 18 bases between. There are 15 residues in the CDR3. CDR1 is SGHVS, CDR2 FQNEAQ, per germline. The full variable domain, completed using reference TRBV7-8 and TRBJ1-5, is GAGVSQSPRYKVAKRGQDVALRCDPISGHVSLFWYQQALGQGPEFLTYFQNEAQLDKSGLPSDRFFAERPEGSVSTLKIQRTQQEDSAVYLCASSPTGVGGQPQHFGDGTRLSIL.

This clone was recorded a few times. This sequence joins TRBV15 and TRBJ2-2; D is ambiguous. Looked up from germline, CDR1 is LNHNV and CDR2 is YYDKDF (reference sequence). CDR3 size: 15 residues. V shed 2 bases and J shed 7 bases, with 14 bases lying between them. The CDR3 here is CATSRSKDGFGELFF. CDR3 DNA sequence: TGTGCCACCAGCAGATCCAAGGACGGGTTCGGGGAGCTGTTTTTT.

The CDR3 DNA reads as TGTGCCAGCAGTTCCCAGCGGGAGGGCCGTTTTTTAGATGAGCAGTTCTTC. Protein: CASSSQREGRFLDEQFF. The chain recombines TRBV28 with TRBJ2-1; the match to TRBD2 covers 10 bases. With 4 bases clipped from V and 8 bases from J, the junction kept 14 bases outside the gene matches. The CDR3 loop spans 17 amino acids. The germline CDR1 and CDR2 sequences are MDHEN and SYDVKM.

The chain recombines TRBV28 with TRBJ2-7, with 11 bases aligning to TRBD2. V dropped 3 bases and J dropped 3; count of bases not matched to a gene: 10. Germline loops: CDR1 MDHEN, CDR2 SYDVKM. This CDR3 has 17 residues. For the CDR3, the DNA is TGTGCCAGCAGTTTCTATAGGAGACTAGCGGGATTCTACGAGCAGTACTTC. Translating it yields CASSFYRRLAGFYEQYF.

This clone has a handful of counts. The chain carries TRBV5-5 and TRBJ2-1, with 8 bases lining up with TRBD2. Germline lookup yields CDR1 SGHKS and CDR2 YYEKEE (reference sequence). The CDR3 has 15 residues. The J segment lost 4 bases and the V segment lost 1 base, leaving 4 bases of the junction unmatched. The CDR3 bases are TGTGCCAGCAGCTTGTTCCGGGAGGGGTACAATGAGCAGTTCTTC. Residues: CASSLFREGYNEQFF.

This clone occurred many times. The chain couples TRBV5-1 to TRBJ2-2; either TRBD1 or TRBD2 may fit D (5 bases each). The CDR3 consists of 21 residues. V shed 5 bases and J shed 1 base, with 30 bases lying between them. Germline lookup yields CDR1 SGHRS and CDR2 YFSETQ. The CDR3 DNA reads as TGCGCCAGCAGAAGTCAGGATCTAGGGGACCACCGGGGATTGAACACCGGGGAGCTGTTTTTT. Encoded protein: CASRSQDLGDHRGLNTGELFF. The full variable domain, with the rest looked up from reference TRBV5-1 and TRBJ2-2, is KAGVTQTPRYLIKTRGQQVTLSCSPISGHRSVSWYQQTPGQGLQFLFEYFSETQRNKGNFPGRFSGRQFSNSRSEMNVSTLELGDSALYLCASRSQDLGDHRGLNTGELFFGEGSRLTVL.

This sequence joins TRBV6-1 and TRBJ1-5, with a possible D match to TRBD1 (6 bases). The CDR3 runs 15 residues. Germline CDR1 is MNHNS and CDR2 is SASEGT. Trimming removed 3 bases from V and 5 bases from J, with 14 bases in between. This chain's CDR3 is CASSEGTRRYQPQHF. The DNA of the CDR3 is TGTGCCAGCAGTGAGGGGACAAGGAGGTATCAGCCCCAGCATTTT.